This TCR beta chain was sequenced for a study of control samples from healthy donors and cancer patients. V lost 4 bases and J lost 3, with 17 bases in between. The CDR3 contains 15 residues. Germline loops: CDR1 SGHRS, CDR2 YFSETQ. Generated by immunoSEQ multiplex PCR, the TCRdb table keeps only in-frame clones and is missing some. The sample carries around 58,000 clones, around 96% recorded once. Sample: blood. This receptor was taken from a woman aged 18 to 35 in good health. V gene TRBV5-1 combines with J gene TRBJ2-7; the D gene is possibly TRBD1 (5 bases). The CDR3: CASSPAVGVLYEQYF. CDR3 nucleotides: TGCGCCAGCAGCCCGGCCGTAGGGGTTCTCTACGAGCAGTACTTC.